The rows below give T cell receptor beta chains drawn from one sample of a study of cytomegalovirus exposure and HLA in healthy donors. Profiled with immunoSEQ multiplex PCR; TCRdb holds only in-frame clones, not every one. The sample has 150,000 to 200,000 clones; roughly 80% are singletons. The sample comprised PBMCs. The receptors stem from a man between 35 and 55 years old in good health and CMV-seropositive. Both conserved end residues are part of each CDR3. D genes are given only for firm matches. Rows give clone size only sometimes, using once, few, many, or a class for an expanded clone.

clone size: -
J gene: TRBJ1-4
V gene: TRBV7-9
D gene: -
CDR3 DNA: TGTGCCAGCAGCGGCACCTTCGGACAGCCCGAAGGTGAAAAACTGTTTTTT
CDR3 protein: CASSGTFGQPEGEKLFF

clone size: -
J gene: TRBJ1-2
V gene: TRBV29-1
D gene: TRBD1
CDR3 DNA: TGCAGCGTTGAAGATCCCCGACAGGGTCTCTATGGCTACACCTTC
CDR3 protein: CSVEDPRQGLYGYTF

clone size: -
J gene: TRBJ2-3
V gene: TRBV2
D gene: -
CDR3 DNA: TGTGCCAGCAGTGATACAAGGAGTACAGATACGCAGTATTTT
CDR3 protein: CASSDTRSTDTQYF

clone size: -
J gene: TRBJ2-7
V gene: TRBV27
D gene: TRBD2
CDR3 DNA: TGTGCCAGCAGTTTGGGTAGCGGGGGGGCGCGGGAGCAGTACTTC
CDR3 protein: CASSLGSGGAREQYF

clone size: -
J gene: TRBJ1-3
V gene: TRBV25-1
D gene: -
CDR3 DNA: TGTGCCGCGCAGGACAGAGCTGGAAACACCATATATTTT
CDR3 protein: CAAQDRAGNTIYF

clone size: -
J gene: TRBJ1-2
V gene: TRBV4-3
D gene: TRBD1
CDR3 DNA: TGCGCCAGCAGCCAAGATAACGTAGGCAGGGGGGACTATGGCTACACCTTC
CDR3 protein: CASSQDNVGRGDYGYTF

clone size: -
J gene: TRBJ1-2
V gene: TRBV6-6
D gene: TRBD1
CDR3 DNA: TGTGCCAGCAGTGGGACAGGAGCCACCTATGGCTACACCTTC
CDR3 protein: CASSGTGATYGYTF

clone size: -
J gene: TRBJ1-3
V gene: TRBV18
D gene: TRBD1
CDR3 DNA: TGTGCCAGCTCAACAGGGGTTGGAAACACCATATATTTT
CDR3 protein: CASSTGVGNTIYF

clone size: -
J gene: TRBJ1-3
V gene: TRBV30
D gene: -
CDR3 DNA: TGTGCCTGGAGTCGCGGGGGCAACGGAAACACCATATATTTT
CDR3 protein: CAWSRGGNGNTIYF

clone size: -
J gene: TRBJ1-2
V gene: TRBV9
D gene: -
CDR3 DNA: TGTGCCAGCAGCAACGACAGATCTTATGGCTACACCTTC
CDR3 protein: CASSNDRSYGYTF

clone size: -
J gene: TRBJ1-6
V gene: TRBV5-1
D gene: -
CDR3 DNA: TGCGCCAGCAGCTTGGTGGGGGGAGGTTCACCCCTCCACTTT
CDR3 protein: CASSLVGGGSPLHF

clone size: -
J gene: TRBJ2-7
V gene: TRBV7-2
D gene: TRBD2
CDR3 DNA: TGTGCCAGCAGCTTCCTCGCCGGGGGGGGATCATACGAGCAGTACTTC
CDR3 protein: CASSFLAGGGSYEQYF

clone size: few
J gene: TRBJ2-7
V gene: TRBV19
D gene: TRBD1
CDR3 DNA: TGTGCCAGTAGTGACAGGGGGTTTTTCTACGAGCAGTACTTC
CDR3 protein: CASSDRGFFYEQYF

clone size: -
J gene: TRBJ1-2
V gene: TRBV5-1
D gene: -
CDR3 DNA: TGCGCCAGCAGCCCAGGGTCTTCGACCTATGGCTACACCTTC
CDR3 protein: CASSPGSSTYGYTF

clone size: -
J gene: TRBJ2-7
V gene: TRBV13
D gene: TRBD1
CDR3 DNA: TGTGCCAGCAGCTCCTACCGGGACAGCACCTACGAGCAGTACTTC
CDR3 protein: CASSSYRDSTYEQYF

clone size: -
J gene: TRBJ2-7
V gene: TRBV4-3
D gene: -
CDR3 DNA: TGCGCCAGCAGCCACGGACGGACTTCCTCCTACGAGCAGTACTTC
CDR3 protein: CASSHGRTSSYEQYF

clone size: -
J gene: TRBJ2-3
V gene: TRBV7-2
D gene: TRBD1
CDR3 DNA: TGTGCCAGCAGCCCAGGACTCAGGGGGCGAGATACGCAGTATTTT
CDR3 protein: CASSPGLRGRDTQYF

clone size: few
J gene: TRBJ2-1
V gene: TRBV15
D gene: TRBD2
CDR3 DNA: TGTGCCACCAGCAGGGTTACGGGGGGTGAGCAGTTCTTC
CDR3 protein: CATSRVTGGEQFF

clone size: few
J gene: TRBJ1-1
V gene: TRBV5-6
D gene: -
CDR3 DNA: TGTGCCAGCAGCTTGGCACAACCTAACACTGAAGCTTTCTTT
CDR3 protein: CASSLAQPNTEAFF

clone size: once
J gene: TRBJ2-7
V gene: TRBV5-4
D gene: TRBD2
CDR3 DNA: TGTGCCAGCAGCTTGGGGGGACTAGCGGGGGGCGTCTACGAGCAGTACTTC
CDR3 protein: CASSLGGLAGGVYEQYF

clone size: -
J gene: TRBJ2-7
V gene: TRBV6-6
D gene: -
CDR3 DNA: TGTGCCAGCAGTTACCCTCCAACACGCTACGAGCAGTACTTC
CDR3 protein: CASSYPPTRYEQYF

clone size: few
J gene: TRBJ1-2
V gene: TRBV9
D gene: TRBD1
CDR3 DNA: TGTGCCAGCAGCGGCGGGACAGGGAGCTATGGCTACACCTTC
CDR3 protein: CASSGGTGSYGYTF

clone size: -
J gene: TRBJ1-5
V gene: TRBV13
D gene: TRBD1
CDR3 DNA: TGTGCCAGCAGTCGGACAGGGGAAGGAAATCAGCCCCAGCATTTT
CDR3 protein: CASSRTGEGNQPQHF

clone size: -
J gene: TRBJ2-7
V gene: TRBV5-1
D gene: TRBD1
CDR3 DNA: TGCGCCAGCAGCTCGAGTCCCGGGACAGCCTACGAGCAGTACTTC
CDR3 protein: CASSSSPGTAYEQYF

clone size: -
J gene: TRBJ2-7
V gene: TRBV5-1
D gene: TRBD2
CDR3 DNA: TGCGCCAGCAGCGCCCGACTAGCGGGGGGAACCTACGAGCAGTACTTC
CDR3 protein: CASSARLAGGTYEQYF

clone size: once
J gene: TRBJ2-7
V gene: TRBV7-6
D gene: -
CDR3 DNA: TGTGCCAGCAGCTTAGTGGACTCGACCGGGTTATACGAGCAGTACTTC
CDR3 protein: CASSLVDSTGLYEQYF

clone size: -
J gene: TRBJ1-2
V gene: TRBV19
D gene: -
CDR3 DNA: TGTGCCTCAAAACCCCGACAGTACTCTGGCTACACCTTC
CDR3 protein: CASKPRQYSGYTF

clone size: -
J gene: TRBJ2-7
V gene: TRBV10-2
D gene: TRBD1
CDR3 DNA: TGCGCCAGCCGACAGGGGGTCTCCTACGAGCAGTACTTC
CDR3 protein: CASRQGVSYEQYF

clone size: -
J gene: TRBJ1-1
V gene: TRBV6-5
D gene: -
CDR3 DNA: TGTGCCAGCAGTTCGGTGAACACTGAAGCTTTCTTT
CDR3 protein: CASSSVNTEAFF

clone size: -
J gene: TRBJ2-7
V gene: TRBV27
D gene: TRBD2
CDR3 DNA: TGTGCCAGCAGTATCGCCGGGACTACCTACGAGCAGTACTTC
CDR3 protein: CASSIAGTTYEQYF

clone size: -
J gene: TRBJ2-7
V gene: TRBV4-2
D gene: -
CDR3 DNA: TGTGCCAGCAGCCAAGCCAGGGGGGATAACGAGCAGTACTTC
CDR3 protein: CASSQARGDNEQYF

clone size: -
J gene: TRBJ2-3
V gene: TRBV5-1
D gene: TRBD2
CDR3 DNA: TGCGCCAGCAGCTGGGGCGGGGGGGGTCCTAGCACAGATACGCAGTATTTT
CDR3 protein: CASSWGGGGPSTDTQYF

clone size: few
J gene: TRBJ2-2
V gene: TRBV18
D gene: TRBD1
CDR3 DNA: TGTGCCAGCTCACCATTGCCGGACAGGGGCACCGGGGAGCTGTTTTTT
CDR3 protein: CASSPLPDRGTGELFF

clone size: -
J gene: TRBJ2-2
V gene: TRBV6-5
D gene: -
CDR3 DNA: TGTGCCAGCAGTTACTATCGGAGGGGAGACACCGGGGAGCTGTTTTTT
CDR3 protein: CASSYYRRGDTGELFF

clone size: few
J gene: TRBJ2-1
V gene: TRBV27
D gene: TRBD1
CDR3 DNA: TGTGCCAGCAGTCTCACCGGGACAGGAGGCTACAATGAGCAGTTCTTC
CDR3 protein: CASSLTGTGGYNEQFF

clone size: -
J gene: TRBJ2-7
V gene: TRBV19
D gene: -
CDR3 DNA: TGTGCCAGTAGGATGGCAGGGGCCCCCTACGAGCAGTACTTC
CDR3 protein: CASRMAGAPYEQYF

clone size: -
J gene: TRBJ2-7
V gene: TRBV7-6
D gene: TRBD2
CDR3 DNA: TGTGCCAGCAGACAGACTAGCGGGGGATTGTACGAGCAGTACTTC
CDR3 protein: CASRQTSGGLYEQYF

clone size: -
J gene: TRBJ2-1
V gene: TRBV9
D gene: TRBD2
CDR3 DNA: TGTGCCAGCAGCGCTCTAGCGGGGGGGGGTAATGAGCAGTTCTTC
CDR3 protein: CASSALAGGGNEQFF

clone size: -
J gene: TRBJ1-2
V gene: TRBV30
D gene: -
CDR3 DNA: TGTGCCTGGAGTGTACAGACACAAAAAGGCTACACCTTC
CDR3 protein: CAWSVQTQKGYTF

clone size: -
J gene: TRBJ1-6
V gene: TRBV30
D gene: -
CDR3 DNA: TGTGCCTGGTTAGAGGTAGGGGGTATAATTTCACCCCTCCACTTT
CDR3 protein: CAWLEVGGIISPLHF

clone size: -
J gene: TRBJ2-6
V gene: TRBV7-3
D gene: TRBD1
CDR3 DNA: TGTGCCAGCAGCAGCGGGACAGGGCCTGGGGCCAACGTCCTGACTTTC
CDR3 protein: CASSSGTGPGANVLTF

clone size: -
J gene: TRBJ1-1
V gene: TRBV10-1
D gene: TRBD1
CDR3 DNA: TGCGCCAGCAGTGAGAATGGACAGGGAAACACTGAAGCTTTCTTT
CDR3 protein: CASSENGQGNTEAFF

clone size: -
J gene: TRBJ1-5
V gene: TRBV7-9
D gene: -
CDR3 DNA: TGTGCCAGCAGCTTGGCGGGGTTTCAGCCCCAGCATTTT
CDR3 protein: CASSLAGFQPQHF

clone size: once
J gene: TRBJ2-7
V gene: TRBV6-1
D gene: TRBD1
CDR3 DNA: TGTGCCACCAAGTGGACAGGGCGGTACGAGCAGTACTTC
CDR3 protein: CATKWTGRYEQYF

clone size: once
J gene: TRBJ2-2
V gene: TRBV9
D gene: -
CDR3 DNA: TGTGCCAGCAGCGTAGCCGCAGGAGGGACCGGGGAGCTGTTTTTT
CDR3 protein: CASSVAAGGTGELFF

clone size: -
J gene: TRBJ1-1
V gene: TRBV13
D gene: TRBD1
CDR3 DNA: TGTGCCAGCAGCCTAGGGACAGTCAACACTGAAGCTTTCTTT
CDR3 protein: CASSLGTVNTEAFF

clone size: few
J gene: TRBJ2-1
V gene: TRBV4-3
D gene: TRBD1
CDR3 DNA: TGCGCCAGCAGCCAAGAATGGACAGGGACCCCCAGCTCCTACAATGAGCAGTTCTTC
CDR3 protein: CASSQEWTGTPSSYNEQFF

clone size: -
J gene: TRBJ2-7
V gene: TRBV9
D gene: -
CDR3 DNA: TGTGCCAGCAGTCGAGATGCCGAGCAGTACTTC
CDR3 protein: CASSRDAEQYF

clone size: -
J gene: TRBJ1-5
V gene: TRBV6-5
D gene: -
CDR3 DNA: TGTGCCAGCAGTTACGGGGCAGCTAATCAGCCCCAGCATTTT
CDR3 protein: CASSYGAANQPQHF